The rows below give T cell receptor beta chains drawn from one sample of a study of control samples from healthy donors and cancer patients. Produced via immunoSEQ multiplex PCR; TCRdb's table is partial and in-frame only. The profile shows fewer than 100,000 clones, more than 70% of them singletons. The specimen was blood. The source is a woman aged 45-59 years in good health. Each CDR3 is given with its conserved first and last residue. Fields, in order: D gene, CDR3 length, clone size, J gene, V gene, CDR3 DNA, CDR3 protein. A D gene is named only where the DNA matches it firmly. Clone sizes are given selectively: once, few, many, or a class where the clone is expanded.

NA 16 NA TRBJ2-2 TRBV15 TGTGCCACCAGCAGTCGGAGGTTACGGGACACCGGGGAGCTGTTTTTT CATSSRRLRDTGELFF
NA 13 NA TRBJ1-2 TRBV25-1 TGTGCCAGCAGTGCCAGACCGGGGGCAGGCTACACCTTC CASSARPGAGYTF
NA 12 NA TRBJ1-1 TRBV29-1 TGCAGCGTTGAAGATCCGGGAATAGGAGCTTTCTTT CSVEDPGIGAFF
NA 14 NA TRBJ2-3 TRBV4-1 TGCGCCAGCAGCCAAGAGCCGGGCACAGATACGCAGTATTTT CASSQEPGTDTQYF
NA 13 NA TRBJ2-1 TRBV6-4 TGTGCCAGCAGTGAACTCCCCTACAATGAGCAGTTCTTC CASSELPYNEQFF
TRBD2 14 NA TRBJ2-5 TRBV9 TGTGCCAGCAGCCCAACTAGCGTCGGGGAGACCCAGTACTTC CASSPTSVGETQYF
NA 15 NA TRBJ2-2 TRBV7-2 TGTGCCAGCAGCTTTGTGGGCCTAAACACCGGGGAGCTGTTTTTT CASSFVGLNTGELFF
NA 13 NA TRBJ1-5 TRBV2 TGTGCCAGCAGTGAACAGGGTGCACAGCCCCAGCATTTT CASSEQGAQPQHF
NA 14 NA TRBJ2-5 TRBV2 TGTGCCAGCAGTGTGCGGGGTCGGGGAGAGACCCAGTACTTC CASSVRGRGETQYF
NA 14 NA TRBJ1-6 TRBV7-9 TGTGCCAGCATCCCAGACTTGGGAGATTCACCCCTCCACTTT CASIPDLGDSPLHF
NA 14 few TRBJ1-6 TRBV19 TGTGCCAGTAGCCGGGGTGACATTGATTCACCCCTCCACTTT CASSRGDIDSPLHF
NA 17 NA TRBJ1-1 TRBV5-6 TGTGCCAGCAGCTTGAACGCCGGACAGTGGGTGAACACTGAAGCTTTCTTT CASSLNAGQWVNTEAFF
NA 15 NA TRBJ1-6 TRBV27 TGTGCCAGCACCTTATACCCCGTCGGGGCTTCACCCCTCCACTTT CASTLYPVGASPLHF
NA 12 NA TRBJ2-7 TRBV3-1/TRBV3-2 TGTGCCAGCAGCCAAGGTCTTTACGAGCAGTACTTC CASSQGLYEQYF
NA 14 NA TRBJ1-2 TRBV5-4 TGTGCCAGCAGCTTGGAAACACCAGCCTATGGCTACACCTTC CASSLETPAYGYTF
NA 16 NA TRBJ1-2 TRBV7-9 TGTGCCAGCAGCGAAAGGCGGCAGGTCCTCTATGGAGGCTACACCTTC CASSERRQVLYGGYTF
NA 11 NA TRBJ2-3 TRBV5-1 TGCGCCAGCATGGGGACAGATACGCAGTATTTT CASMGTDTQYF
NA 12 NA TRBJ2-7 TRBV6-2/TRBV6-3 TGTGCCAGCAGCTCGGGGTTTGGCGAGCAGTACTTC CASSSGFGEQYF
TRBD2 16 NA TRBJ2-7 TRBV5-4 TGTGCCAGCAGCCCTAGACTAGCGGGGGCCTCCTACGAGCAGTACTTC CASSPRLAGASYEQYF
NA 15 NA TRBJ1-3 TRBV30 TGTGCCTGGAGTGAGGGCCAGGTCTCTGGAAACACCATATATTTT CAWSEGQVSGNTIYF
TRBD1 16 NA TRBJ1-2 TRBV13 TGTGCCAGCAGCCCCGGGACAGAGGCGGTCAGCGTTGGCTACACCTTC CASSPGTEAVSVGYTF
TRBD1 15 NA TRBJ1-2 TRBV30 TGTGCCTGGAGTCCAGGGGGGGAGCTCTCATATGGCTACACCTTC CAWSPGGELSYGYTF
NA 13 NA TRBJ2-2 TRBV6-6 TGTGCCAGCAGCCCAAGTAAGGCCGGGGAGCTGTTTTTT CASSPSKAGELFF
TRBD1 11 NA TRBJ2-1 TRBV2 TGTGCCAGCACGGGACAGGTGGGGCAGTTCTTC CASTGQVGQFF
NA 13 NA TRBJ2-7 TRBV12-3/TRBV12-4 TGTGCCAGCAGTCTCTCAAGGTATGGCGAGCAGTACTTC CASSLSRYGEQYF
TRBD1 14 NA TRBJ1-6 TRBV19 TGTGCCAGTAGTCCTAGACAGGGGATTTCACCCCTCCACTTT CASSPRQGISPLHF
NA 13 NA TRBJ1-1 TRBV2 TGTGCCAGCAGTGAAGCCCGACCCGCTGAAGCTTTCTTT CASSEARPAEAFF
NA 15 once TRBJ2-2 TRBV6-1 TGTGCCAGCAGTGACGAATCAGGGAACACCGGGGAGCTGTTTTTT CASSDESGNTGELFF
TRBD2 15 once TRBJ2-3 TRBV5-8 TGTGCCAGCAGCTTCGGACTAGCGGGGGGAGATACGCAGTATTTT CASSFGLAGGDTQYF
NA 14 once TRBJ2-6 TRBV18 TGTGCCAGCTCACCAAGTGCTGGGGCCAACGTCCTGACTTTC CASSPSAGANVLTF
NA 13 NA TRBJ1-5 TRBV6-5 TGTGCCGTCAGGGATGGCAGCAATCAGCCCCAGCATTTT CAVRDGSNQPQHF
NA 14 once TRBJ1-1 TRBV5-1 TGCGCCAGCAGCTTGCGAGCATTGAACACTGAAGCTTTCTTT CASSLRALNTEAFF
NA 13 NA TRBJ1-5 TRBV30 TGTGCCTGGAGTGAAGATAGCAATCAGCCCCAGCATTTT CAWSEDSNQPQHF
TRBD1 13 NA TRBJ1-1 TRBV5-1 TGCGCCAGCAGCCCAGGGGGGGGCACTGAAGCTTTCTTT CASSPGGGTEAFF
NA 14 once TRBJ1-1 TRBV9 TGTGCCAGCAGCGTAGTCGCGAGTAACACTGAAGCTTTCTTT CASSVVASNTEAFF
TRBD1 16 NA TRBJ2-6 TRBV30 TGTGCCTGGAAACGGACAGGGAACTCTGGGGCCAACGTCCTGACTTTC CAWKRTGNSGANVLTF
TRBD1 15 NA TRBJ1-2 TRBV6-5 TGTGCCAGCAGTTACAAGGGACAGGGGGCATATGGCTACACCTTC CASSYKGQGAYGYTF
NA 10 NA TRBJ2-7 TRBV10-1 TGCGCCAGCAGCCCTAAGGAGCAGTACTTC CASSPKEQYF
NA 14 NA TRBJ1-1 TRBV9 TGTGCCAGCAGCCTTCGTCCCGGGAACACTGAAGCTTTCTTT CASSLRPGNTEAFF
NA 12 NA TRBJ1-5 TRBV27 TGTGCCAGCAGTAACCTTTTGGAGCCCCAGCATTTT CASSNLLEPQHF
TRBD1 14 NA TRBJ1-1 TRBV6-2/TRBV6-3 TGTGCCAGCAGTTACCTGACAGGGGGGGCTGAAGCTTTCTTT CASSYLTGGAEAFF
TRBD1 14 NA TRBJ1-1 TRBV30 TGTGCCTGGAGTAGGGACAGCGGAAGGACTGAAGCTTTCTTT CAWSRDSGRTEAFF
TRBD1 14 NA TRBJ1-4 TRBV5-1 TGCGCCAGCAGTCAGGGGGCCGGTAATGAAAAACTGTTTTTT CASSQGAGNEKLFF
TRBD1 14 NA TRBJ1-2 TRBV5-1 TGCGCCAGCAGCTTGGGGCCGGACAGGGATGGCTACACCTTC CASSLGPDRDGYTF